This T cell receptor beta chain emerged from a study of blood T cell repertoires in COVID-19. Study information: Sources were T cells, B-cell-depleted T cells, or PBMCs; the material itself was cDNA or gDNA.

TCRdb's copy holds only in-frame clones and misses some; the assay was immunoSEQ multiplex PCR. The profile shows 100,000 or so clones, roughly 87% of them singletons. Germline V gives CDR1 MNHEY, CDR2 SVGAGI. The CDR3 consists of 14 residues. Trimming cost V 6 bases and J 2 bases; bases outside gene matches: 3. The sequence derives from a man under 40 in a cohort sampled during active COVID-19. Sequencing used peripheral blood. This chain links TRBV6-5 with TRBJ1-5; 8 bases align to TRBD1. The CDR3, as DNA: TGTGCCAGCAGAACGACAGGGGGCAATCAGCCCCAGCATTTT. This encodes CASRTTGGNQPQHF.